This T cell receptor beta chain was captured by sequencing in a study of neurological immune-mediated disorders. Per germline, CDR1 SGHVS and CDR2 FNYEAQ. The CDR3 totals 16 residues. V lost 2 bases and J lost 1; bases outside the gene matches: 5. MiXCR, run by TCRdb on the 5' RACE reads, gives a single entry per CDR3 protein. The data show 65,000 to 95,000 distinct CDR3 sequences, about 5% seen once. Time point here: longitudinal time-point 2. The receptor was isolated from a woman between 55 and 75 years old with multiple sclerosis. The chain is built from TRBV7-6 and TRBJ2-5; 9 positions agree with TRBD2. The specimen was PBMCs. The CDR3 protein is CASSLISGGSQETQYF. CDR3 coding DNA: TGTGCCAGCAGCTTAATTAGCGGGGGCTCCCAAGAGACCCAGTACTTC.